This is a list of T cell receptor beta chains from one sample in a study of T cell clonotyping in hematopoietic cell transplantation. TCRdb's table, derived via immunoSEQ multiplex PCR, lists solely in-frame clones and lacks some. Seen here are tens of thousands of clones, about 95% observed once, and the top ten hold around 0.85%. Material for sequencing was peripheral blood mononuclear cells. The receptors come from a woman in her forties or fifties in good health. Some clones in this sample may be carry-over from other donors' samples. The CDR3 runs from the conserved cysteine through the conserved F or W. Each record gives: clone size, D gene, J gene, V gene, CDR3 DNA, CDR3 protein. The D gene is left open where the match is weak. Where a row states a size, it is once, few, many or the class of an expanded clone; other rows omit it.

- - TRBJ2-5 TRBV2 TGTGCCAGCACCCTAACAGGGTCGGAAGAGACCCAGTACTTC CASTLTGSEETQYF
- - TRBJ2-5 TRBV7-2 TGTGCCAGCAGCAAAGGAGGGGGCCAAGAGACCCAGTACTTC CASSKGGGQETQYF
- TRBD1 TRBJ2-2 TRBV5-1 TGCGCCAGCAGCCGCCAGGGGGCTAACACCGGGGAGCTGTTTTTT CASSRQGANTGELFF
- - TRBJ1-6 TRBV19 TGTGCCAGTAGTATAAGTCTTTGGGGGACATCGAATTCACCCCTCCACTTT CASSISLWGTSNSPLHF
- - TRBJ1-5 TRBV7-6 TGTGCCAGCAGCAGGGGACTCGGGAGCAATCAGCCCCAGCATTTT CASSRGLGSNQPQHF
- - TRBJ2-7 TRBV2 TGTGCCAGCAGGGAAGGTCAGGGGTCTTACGAGCAGTACTTC CASREGQGSYEQYF
- - TRBJ2-5 TRBV6-1 TGTGCCAGCAGTACAAACCCGGACAGCACGTTATCCCAGTACTTC CASSTNPDSTLSQYF
- - TRBJ1-1 TRBV6-6 TGTGCCAGCAGTTTCCGGGGTAACACTGAAGCTTTCTTT CASSFRGNTEAFF
- - TRBJ2-2 TRBV5-4 TGTGCCAGCAGCTTGGGTCGTGTTGGGGGCGGCGGGGAGCTGTTTTTT CASSLGRVGGGGELFF
- - TRBJ2-7 TRBV5-1 TGCGCCAGCAGCTTGGCAGGTACTTCCTACGAGCAGTACTTC CASSLAGTSYEQYF
- - TRBJ2-7 TRBV30 TGTGCCTGGAGTGTACTACAGACGGATCGTACCTACGAGCAGTACTTC CAWSVLQTDRTYEQYF
- - TRBJ1-1 TRBV4-1 TGCGCCAGCAGCCTACATCAAGGCACCACTGAAGCTTTCTTT CASSLHQGTTEAFF
once TRBD1 TRBJ2-2 TRBV4-3 TGCGCCAGCACCATAGGGACAGGAGGGGCCGGGGAGCTGTTTTTT CASTIGTGGAGELFF
- TRBD1 TRBJ1-3 TRBV5-4 TGTGCCAGCAGCCAGACAGGGTTGGACACCATATATTTT CASSQTGLDTIYF
once - TRBJ2-3 TRBV5-1 TGCGCCAGCAGCAAGGGCATCTTCACAGATACGCAGTATTTT CASSKGIFTDTQYF
- - TRBJ1-3 TRBV25-1 TGTGCCAGCAGCATTTCCTCTGGAAACACCATATATTTT CASSISSGNTIYF
- - TRBJ1-1 TRBV28 TGTGCCAGCAGGGACAGCAACACTGAAGCTTTCTTT CASRDSNTEAFF
- - TRBJ1-5 TRBV27 TGTGCCAGCAGTTTATCCTCACAGGGTGCGGATCAATGGCCCCAGCATTTT CASSLSSQGADQWPQHF
- - TRBJ1-4 TRBV11-1 TGTGCCAGCAGCCCTGAGCCCTCCCGACGGGAAAAACTGTTTTTT CASSPEPSRREKLFF
- TRBD1 TRBJ1-5 TRBV28 TGTGCCAGCAGGATCGACAGGGGCAATCAGCCCCAGCATTTT CASRIDRGNQPQHF
- TRBD1 TRBJ1-2 TRBV6-1 TGTGCCAGCTCCCGCCGGGACAGGGGTGACTATGGCTACACCTTC CASSRRDRGDYGYTF
- TRBD1 TRBJ1-2 TRBV19 TGTGCCAGTAGTGCGACAGGGTCCTATGGCTACACCTTC CASSATGSYGYTF
- - TRBJ2-1 TRBV20-1 TGCAGTGCCACAAACGGGATTGAGCAGTTCTTC CSATNGIEQFF
once - TRBJ1-1 TRBV5-4 TGTGCCAGCAGAGCCCAGACAGACACTGAAGCTTTCTTT CASRAQTDTEAFF
- - TRBJ1-1 TRBV11-2 TGTGCCAGCAGCCCGATTACAACCCACCCGAACACTGAAGCTTTCTTT CASSPITTHPNTEAFF
few - TRBJ2-7 TRBV7-2 TGTGCCAGCAGCCGTAAGGGGGACTTTGAGCAGTACTTC CASSRKGDFEQYF
- TRBD2 TRBJ2-5 TRBV11-2 TGTGCCAGCAGCTTAACGGGAGGGTTTAAGGGGACCCAGTACTTC CASSLTGGFKGTQYF
once TRBD1 TRBJ2-7 TRBV7-3 TGTGCCAGCAGCTTAGGAGGGACAGGGTTCGACGAGCAGTACTTC CASSLGGTGFDEQYF
once TRBD2 TRBJ2-6 TRBV7-2 TGTGCCAGCAGCTTAGGTGGAGGGAGGGCTCCTGGGGCCAACGTCCTGACTTTC CASSLGGGRAPGANVLTF